These 21 T cell receptor beta chains were sequenced from one sample in a study of blood T cell repertoires in COVID-19. The table came from immunoSEQ multiplex PCR; TCRdb's copy has only in-frame clones and leaves some out. The sample gives about 190,000 clones, about 88% of which show up once; around 5.9% is in the top ten. Sequences were obtained from peripheral blood. The receptors stem from a woman aged 40 to 50 who had recovered from COVID-19.

This sequence joins TRBV29-1 and TRBJ2-2, with 8 bases lining up with TRBD2. There are 13 residues in the CDR3. From germline, CDR1 is SQVTM and CDR2 ANQGSEA. Trimming at V came to 5 bases and at J to 6 bases, leaving 5 bases not matched to a gene. The CDR3: CSVSGRGAGELFF. CDR3 in DNA: TGCAGCGTTTCCGGGAGGGGCGCCGGGGAGCTGTTTTTT.

The chain links TRBV11-3 to TRBJ2-7, with no clear D. The V gene lost 5 bases and the J gene lost 7 bases, with 6 bases spanning the gap. The CDR3 is made up of 10 amino acids. Germline V gives CDR1 SGHNT, CDR2 YENEEA. The DNA for the CDR3 is TGTGCCAGCAGCCCCACAGAGCAGTACTTC. Encoded protein: CASSPTEQYF. Full variable domain (remainder filled in from reference TRBV11-3 and TRBJ2-7): EAGVVQSPRYKIIEKKQPVAFWCNPISGHNTLYWYLQNLGQGPELLIRYENEEAVDDSQLPKDRFSAERLKGVDSTLKIQPAELGDSAVYLCASSPTEQYFGPGTRLTVT.

The chain carries TRBV6-5 and TRBJ2-7, with 14 bases lining up with TRBD2. The CDR3 length is 15 residues. V shed 4 bases, J shed 4 bases, and the junction held 3 bases outside the gene matches. Germline assignment: CDR1 MNHEY and CDR2 SVGAGI. CDR3 sequence reads: CASSSRTSGRYEQYF. DNA of the CDR3: TGTGCCAGCAGTTCGAGGACTAGCGGGAGGTACGAGCAGTACTTC.

The chain combines TRBV19 with TRBJ1-2; perhaps TRBD1 as D (6 bases). V lost 2 bases and J lost 4, with 14 bases in between. Germline V gene data show CDR1 as LNHDA and CDR2 as SQIVND (reference sequence). CDR3 length: 15 residues. CDR3 loop: CASSISLGQPYGYTF. CDR3 DNA sequence: TGTGCCAGTAGTATATCCCTCGGACAGCCCTATGGCTACACCTTC.

The chain carries TRBV6-5 and TRBJ1-4, with D uncertain. Germline CDR1 is MNHEY and CDR2 is SVGAGI. Trimming cost V 7 bases and J 8 bases, with 14 bases left between them. CDR3 length: 13 residues. CDR3 coding DNA: TGTGCCAGCACCGTTGTTAGTTGGGAAAAACTGTTTTTT. It is translated as CASTVVSWEKLFF.

This clone was seen a handful of times. The chain combines TRBV4-1 with TRBJ1-4, with 7 bases that match TRBD1. CDR1 and CDR2 from the germline V gene are MGHRA and YSYEKL. The CDR3 extends over 14 amino acids. V was clipped by 4 bases and J by 7 bases; unmatched bases: 6. CDR3 sequence reads: CASSPGQIVEKLFF. Written as DNA, the CDR3 is TGCGCCAGCAGCCCGGGACAGATCGTTGAAAAACTGTTTTTT.

The V call is TRBV5-1, the J call TRBJ2-1; D gene ambiguous. This CDR3 comprises 12 residues. Germline CDR1 SGHRS, CDR2 YFSETQ. Trimming left V 2 bases short and J 5 bases short, with 5 bases between. Here the CDR3 DNA reads TGCGCCAGCAGCTTTCAAAACAATGAGCAGTTCTTC. Translated: CASSFQNNEQFF.

Written as DNA, the CDR3 is TGTGCCATAAGACAGAGCAGCTTCATGAACACTGAAGCTTTCTTT. It encodes CAIRQSSFMNTEAFF. This chain joins TRBV10-3 and TRBJ1-1; possible D gene TRBD1, 5 bases. The CDR3 has 15 residues. Germline CDR1 reads ENHRY; CDR2 reads SYGVKD. V was clipped by 9 bases and J by 0 bases, with 17 bases between them.

The genes are TRBV27 and TRBJ2-7, with a weak D call TRBD2 (6 bases). Deletions cut 2 bases from V and 3 bases from J, with 11 bases between. The CDR3 runs 14 residues. Germline V gene data show CDR1 as MNHEY and CDR2 as SMNVEV (reference sequence). This CDR3 reads CASSLRRELYEQYF. The CDR3 bases are TGTGCCAGCAGTTTACGTCGGGAGCTCTACGAGCAGTACTTC.

The J gene is TRBJ1-3, the V gene TRBV3-1 (or the pseudogene TRBV3-2); a possible D gene is TRBD1 (6 bases). Trimming cost V 8 bases and J 4 bases, with 15 bases left between them. Germline lookup yields CDR1 LGHDT and CDR2 YNNKEL (reference sequence). This CDR3 is built from 14 residues. CDR3 coding DNA: TGTGCCAGCGGAACACAGGGACCCGGAAACACCATATATTTT. It yields the protein CASGTQGPGNTIYF.

The V call is TRBV10-3, the J call TRBJ2-2; possible D gene TRBD2, 7 bases. Germline-derived CDR1 and CDR2 are ENHRY and SYGVKD. CDR3 length: 13 residues. The V end lost 11 bases, the J end lost 6 bases, and 16 bases lay between the germline ends. The CDR3 DNA sequence: TGTGCCGGGGGCAGGGGAGGGCCCGGGGAGCTGTTTTTT. Translating it yields CAGGRGGPGELFF.

The gene calls are TRBV5-6 and TRBJ2-7, with 7 nucleotides matching TRBD1. The CDR3 extends over 16 amino acids. J was trimmed by 3 bases and V by 4 bases; bases with no gene match: 13. Germline V gene lookup returns CDR1 SGHDT and CDR2 YYEEEE. The CDR3 DNA reads TGTGCCAGCAGCAGGCTACCCGGGACAGCAGGCTACGAGCAGTACTTC. Encoded protein: CASSRLPGTAGYEQYF.

This clone was observed once. The chain is built from TRBV18 and TRBJ1-1; 7 nucleotides match TRBD1. The length of the CDR3 is 16 residues. Per germline, CDR1 KGHSH and CDR2 LQKENI. J was trimmed by 0 bases and V by 4 bases; bases with no gene match: 8. This CDR3 is CASSLLTGQVNTEAFF. In DNA form, the CDR3 reads TGTGCCAGCTCACTACTGACTGGACAGGTGAACACTGAAGCTTTCTTT. Variable domain in full (rest from reference TRBV18 and TRBJ1-1): NAGVMQNPRHLVRRRGQEARLRCSPMKGHSHVYWYRQLPEEGLKFMVYLQKENIIDESGMPKERFSAEFPKEGPSILRIQQVVRGDSAAYFCASSLLTGQVNTEAFFGQGTRLTVV.

Worth noting for this clone: Other DNA sequences in the sample encode the same CDR3. The chain has TRBV7-2 and TRBJ1-2, with D possibly matching TRBD1 (5 bases). In germline, CDR1 is SGHTA, CDR2 FQGNSA. The CDR3 loop spans 14 amino acids. V lost 6 bases and J 3 bases, leaving 14 bases between the germline ends. CDR3 DNA: TGTGCCAGCAGTTCCCTAGGGGCGGACTATGGCTACACCTTC. Its protein product is CASSSLGADYGYTF. The variable domain in full, completed from reference TRBV7-2 and TRBJ1-2, reads GAGVSQSPSNKVTEKGKDVELRCDPISGHTALYWYRQSLGQGLEFLIYFQGNSAPDKSGLPSDRFSAERTGGSVSTLTIQRTQQEDSAVYLCASSSLGADYGYTFGSGTRLTVV.

V usage is TRBV4-2 and J usage is TRBJ2-5, with 11 bases matching TRBD1. The CDR3 spans 15 residues. CDR1 and CDR2 from the germline V gene are LGHNA and YNFKEQ. The trim removed 3 bases at V and 3 bases at J, leaving 3 bases unmatched. The DNA of the CDR3 is TGTGCCAGCAGCCATATGGGACAGGGGGAAGAGACCCAGTACTTC. Protein product: CASSHMGQGEETQYF.

The rearrangement uses TRBV27 and TRBJ2-3; 14 nucleotides agree with TRBD2. Germline-derived CDR1 and CDR2 are MNHEY and SMNVEV (reference sequence). Losses at the gene ends were 4 bases for V and 9 bases for J; bases not matched to a gene: 3. The CDR3 totals 14 residues. CDR3 sequence (DNA): TGTGCCAGCAGTTCTGGGACTAGCGGGAGAACGCAGTATTTT. Residues: CASSSGTSGRTQYF.

The CDR3 loop is CASREQGGVYNEQFF. The DNA for the CDR3 is TGTGCCAGCAGGGAACAGGGGGGGGTCTACAATGAGCAGTTCTTC. The chain joins TRBV7-2 to TRBJ2-1; D perhaps matches TRBD1 (8 bases). Germline lookup yields CDR1 SGHTA and CDR2 FQGNSA. Trimming removed 6 bases from V and 3 bases from J, with 15 bases in between. This CDR3 region has 15 residues.

The V call is TRBV11-2, the J call TRBJ2-3, with 10 bases lining up with TRBD1. In germline, CDR1 is SGHAT, CDR2 FQNNGV. V was pared by 5 bases and J by 2 bases, with 4 bases of the junction left unmatched. This CDR3 has 15 residues. DNA of the CDR3: TGTGCCAGCAGCCCGGGACAGGGGATCACAGATACGCAGTATTTT. This encodes CASSPGQGITDTQYF.

The genes are TRBV6-5 and TRBJ1-5, with unresolved D. Germline V gene lookup returns CDR1 MNHEY and CDR2 SVGAGI. The V and J ends lost 0 bases and 5 bases respectively, with 8 bases between them. The CDR3 is 14 residues long. DNA for the CDR3: TGTGCCAGCAGTTACTCGAACGGTCATCAGCCCCAGCATTTT. Translated: CASSYSNGHQPQHF.

This chain joins TRBV2 and TRBJ2-7, with 8 bases that match TRBD1. Germline CDR1 is SNHLY and CDR2 is FYNNEI. V shed 8 bases, J shed 4 bases, and the junction held 7 bases outside the gene matches. The CDR3 has 13 residues. CDR3 nucleotides: TGTGCCAGCGGAAAGGACAGGGCGTACGAGCAGTACTTC. It is translated as CASGKDRAYEQYF.

This rearrangement joins TRBV9 to TRBJ2-2; D might be TRBD2 (5 bases). From germline, CDR1 is SGDLS and CDR2 YYNGEE. V shed 0 bases and J shed 5 bases, with 11 bases lying between them. The CDR3 has 15 residues. The CDR3 coding sequence is TGTGCCAGCAGCGTAGCGGGGTTAGGGACCGGGGAGCTGTTTTTT. Its translation is CASSVAGLGTGELFF. Complete variable domain (other parts from reference TRBV9 and TRBJ2-2): DSGVTQTPKHLITATGQRVTLRCSPRSGDLSVYWYQQSLDQGLQFLIQYYNGEERAKGNILERFSAQQFPDLHSELNLSSLELGDSALYFCASSVAGLGTGELFFGEGSRLTVL.